One and the same sample provided the 11 T cell receptor beta chains below, sequenced in a study of T-cell memory formation after mild COVID-19 (dated by TCRdb to 2020 to 2023). Library prep was done by 5' RACE. Sequencing was carried out with an Illumina NovaSeq 6000. The public reads were reprocessed in TCRdb via fastp at Q25 and MiXCR, keeping in-frame beta chains. Entries are consolidated by CDR3 protein sequence, retaining the most common genes and DNA. Here the sample has a few hundred thousand distinct CDR3 sequences; roughly a tenth occur a single time. Around 2.9% of the sample is held by the ten biggest clonotypes. Input material: PBMCs or a T cell subset sorted from them (not recorded which). These receptors were collected from a man younger than 35 who had mild COVID-19 (a few samples of this study predate the infection). The sample titles of this study are shuffled in the database, so cell type and time point are left out; the donor was told from shared clones.

In its sample, this clonotype was seen a few times. The V gene is TRBV5-1, the J gene TRBJ1-2, with a tentative D call TRBD1 (5 bases). CDR3 length: 14 residues. V was trimmed by 4 bases and J by 6 bases, leaving 16 bases between them. CDR1 is SGHRS, CDR2 YFSETQ, per germline. The CDR3 here is CASSVGEGADGYTF. CDR3 bases: TGCGCCAGCAGCGTTGGGGAAGGGGCTGATGGCTACACCTTC. Supplemented by reference TRBV5-1 and TRBJ1-2, the full variable domain reads KAGVTQTPRYLIKTRGQQVTLSCSPISGHRSVSWYQQTPGQGLQFLFEYFSETQRNKGNFPGRFSGRQFSNSRSEMNVSTLELGDSALYLCASSVGEGADGYTFGSGTRLTVV.

In its sample, this clonotype was seen once. The chain combines TRBV10-3 with TRBJ2-7, with 9 bases that match TRBD1. CDR3 size: 14 residues. The V gene end was trimmed by 10 bases and the J gene end by 2 bases; junction bases not matched to a gene: 9. Germline V CDR1 and CDR2: ENHRY, SYGVKD. The CDR3 spells CATLGQGGTYEQYV. As DNA, the CDR3 is TGTGCCACCCTGGGACAGGGAGGGACCTACGAGCAGTACGTC.

This clonotype was detected only a few times. This rearrangement joins TRBV20-1 to TRBJ2-2; maybe TRBD1 (6 bases). The germline CDR1 and CDR2 sequences are DFQATT and SNEGSKA (reference sequence). The length of the CDR3 is 15 residues. Trimming removed 2 bases from V and 3 bases from J, with 13 bases in between. The CDR3 loop reads CSARHRDIYTGELFF. Written as DNA, the CDR3 is TGCAGTGCTAGACACCGGGACATTTACACCGGGGAGCTGTTTTTT.

The genes are TRBV14 and TRBJ2-5, with TRBD2 matching 7 bases. V was clipped by 4 bases and J by 5 bases; unmatched bases: 7. This CDR3 is 14 amino acids long. The germline V gene has CDR1 SGHDN and CDR2 FVKESK. CDR3 loop: CASSPRQAGETQYF. DNA of the CDR3: TGTGCCAGCAGCCCAAGGCAAGCGGGGGAGACCCAGTACTTC.

The gene calls are TRBV6-2 or TRBV6-3 and TRBJ2-3, with 7 bases fitting TRBD2. Germline V lookup: CDR1 MNHEY, CDR2 SVGEGT. The CDR3 totals 14 residues. Trimming took 6 bases from V and 0 from J; bases not matched to a gene: 3. This CDR3 reads CASREAGSTDTQYF. CDR3 nucleotides: TGTGCCAGCAGAGAAGCGGGGAGCACAGATACGCAGTATTTT.

CDR3 region: CASSVWGHYGYTF. CDR3 in DNA: TGTGCCAGCAGCGTATGGGGTCACTATGGCTACACCTTC. This rearrangement joins TRBV9 to TRBJ1-2; D remains unclear. From germline, CDR1 is SGDLS and CDR2 YYNGEE. This CDR3 spans 13 amino acids. V was cut by 1 base and J by 3 bases, with 7 bases left in between.

The chain is built from TRBV6-1 and TRBJ1-2; maybe TRBD1 (5 bases). Germline CDR1 and CDR2: MNHNS and SASEGT. CDR3 length: 13 amino acids. The V and J ends lost 5 bases and 8 bases respectively, with 15 bases between them. In DNA form, the CDR3 reads TGTGCCAGCAGTTCCCGAGGGGAGTCAGGCTACACCTTC. As protein: CASSSRGESGYTF.

This clonotype has a count of ten or more. V is TRBV7-2 and J is TRBJ2-2; D is unclear. Germline lookup yields CDR1 SGHTA and CDR2 FQGNSA. V lost 3 bases and J lost 4, with 0 bases in between. The CDR3 length is 11 residues. CDR3 nucleotides: TGTGCCAGCAGCTTCACCGGGGAGCTGTTTTTT. It encodes CASSFTGELFF.

The chain employs TRBV18 and TRBJ1-5; no firm D call. This CDR3 is built from 13 residues. Germline CDR1 and CDR2: KGHSH and LQKENI. Trimming pared 2 bases from V and 5 bases from J, leaving 7 bases between. The CDR3 coding sequence is TGTGCCAGCTCACCAGGAAATGATCAGCCCCAGCATTTT. As protein: CASSPGNDQPQHF.

The chain uses TRBV9 and TRBJ1-3; weak D call: TRBD1 (6 bases). The CDR3 extends over 16 amino acids. Germline CDR1 and CDR2: SGDLS and YYNGEE. Trimming cost V 3 bases and J 0 bases, with 13 bases left between them. The CDR3 region has the DNA TGTGCCAGCAGCGCCATACAGGGCCCCTCTGGAAACACCATATATTTT. This codes for CASSAIQGPSGNTIYF.

This clonotype was observed a few times. The chain couples TRBV12-3 or TRBV12-4 to TRBJ1-2; D gene unclear. CDR3 length: 12 amino acids. The V gene lost 6 bases and the J gene lost 6 bases, with 11 bases spanning the gap. The CDR3 DNA follows: TGTGCCAGCAGACTTGGCCTGGATGGCTACACCTTC. This sequence encodes CASRLGLDGYTF.